The 23 T cell receptor beta chains in this list originate from one sample, sequenced in a study of cytomegalovirus exposure and HLA in healthy donors. The PCR had 60 Vbeta and 13 Jbeta primers. TCRdb's copy holds only in-frame clones and misses some; the assay was immunoSEQ multiplex PCR. This sample has about 160,000 clones, with roughly four fifths found just once. The sequenced sample consisted of PBMCs. Receptors were obtained from a male donor in good health and CMV-seropositive.

This chain connects TRBV7-9 to TRBJ1-6; the D gene is possibly TRBD1 (5 bases). Trimming left V 4 bases short and J 7 bases short, with 17 bases between. The CDR3 consists of 16 residues. CDR1 is SEHNR, CDR2 FQNEAQ, per germline (reference sequence). The CDR3 reads CASSSTPSGGNSPLHF. The CDR3 DNA is TGTGCCAGCAGCTCAACCCCTTCCGGGGGAAATTCACCCCTCCACTTT.

Notes on this clone: Other DNA sequences within the sample encode an identical CDR3. This chain uses TRBV5-8 with TRBJ2-7; TRBD1 might be the D (5 bases). Germline V CDR1 and CDR2: SGHTS, YDEGEE. The V gene lost 0 bases and the J gene lost 2 bases, with 9 bases spanning the gap. The CDR3 consists of 14 residues. CDR3 DNA sequence: TGTGCCAGCAGCTTGGGGGGCGGAACCTACGAGCAGTACTTC. Protein product: CASSLGGGTYEQYF.

The V and J genes are TRBV10-3 and TRBJ2-3; D perhaps matches TRBD2 (6 bases). The CDR3 loop spans 14 amino acids. Germline CDR1 ENHRY, CDR2 SYGVKD. Between the trimmed V and J ends, which lost 11 bases and 0 bases, there was a span of 15 bases. The CDR3 nucleotides are TGTGCCGCGCAGCCCGGGGGAAGCACAGATACGCAGTATTTT. Amino acids: CAAQPGGSTDTQYF.

The rearrangement joins TRBV6-5 to TRBJ2-2, with 8 bases aligning to TRBD2. Germline V gene sequence: CDR1 MNHEY, CDR2 SVGAGI. V trimming: 6 bases; J trimming: 7 bases; junction bases outside the gene matches: 4. The CDR3 length is 13 residues. CDR3 nucleotide sequence: TGTGCCAGCAGGCGGGGGGCCGGCGGGGAGCTGTTTTTT. Amino acid sequence: CASRRGAGGELFF.

This chain uses TRBV28 with TRBJ1-2, with 9 bases identical to TRBD1. The junction had 16 bases not matched to a gene; V was cut back by 9 bases and J by 8 bases. Germline assignment: CDR1 MDHEN and CDR2 SYDVKM. The CDR3 is made up of 15 amino acids. DNA for the CDR3: TGTGCCAGTTCGGGACAGGGAAGGGTGACTAGGGGCTACACCTTC. It encodes CASSGQGRVTRGYTF.

The chain has TRBV30 and TRBJ1-6, with D hard to call. This CDR3 has 15 residues. V dropped 0 bases and J dropped 10 bases, with 16 bases sitting between them. The germline V gene encodes CDR1 GTSNPN and CDR2 SVGIG (reference sequence). The CDR3 DNA reads as TGTGCCTGGAGTGTAACTACGGGAGGGAACTCACCCCTCCACTTT. Translation: CAWSVTTGGNSPLHF.

The V and J genes are TRBV27 and TRBJ1-1, with 10 nucleotides matching TRBD1. V trimming: 6 bases; J trimming: 2 bases; junction bases outside the gene matches: 9. Germline V lookup: CDR1 MNHEY, CDR2 SMNVEV (reference sequence). The CDR3 sequence is 16 residues long. The CDR3 DNA reads as TGTGCCAGCAGCCGGGGACAGGGGTACGATAACACTGAAGCTTTCTTT. It encodes CASSRGQGYDNTEAFF.

This chain joins TRBV9 and TRBJ2-2; 8 bases align to TRBD1. V lost 0 bases and J lost 6; bases outside the gene matches: 4. CDR1 is SGDLS and CDR2 is YYNGEE in the germline V gene. The CDR3 extends over 15 amino acids. CDR3 residues: CASSVAWTGPGELFF. The CDR3, as DNA: TGTGCCAGCAGCGTAGCTTGGACAGGGCCCGGGGAGCTGTTTTTT.

V gene TRBV11-3 combines with J gene TRBJ2-1; D uncertain. CDR1 is SGHNT, CDR2 YENEEA, per germline. V lost 5 bases and J 3 bases, leaving 14 bases between the germline ends. The CDR3 totals 15 residues. The CDR3 DNA sequence: TGTGCCAGCAGCGGAGAGCTCGACGGCTACAATGAGCAGTTCTTC. Amino acids: CASSGELDGYNEQFF.

With respect to this clone: One end of the junction is discordant with germline, which a read error may explain. The chain carries TRBV7-8 and TRBJ1-1; 7 bases are shared with TRBD1. Per germline, CDR1 SGHVS and CDR2 FQNEAQ. The length of the CDR3 is 13 residues. CDR3 nucleotides: TGTGCCATCAGCTGGGGGACAGCTGGTGAAGCTTTCTTT. Its protein product is CAISWGTAGEAFF.

CDR3 residues: CATSSLADYGYTF. The CDR3 coding sequence is TGTGCCACCAGCAGCCTCGCGGACTATGGCTACACCTTC. The gene calls are TRBV15 and TRBJ1-2; D ambiguous. Germline values: CDR1 LNHNV, CDR2 YYDKDF (reference sequence). V lost 3 bases to trimming and J lost 3 bases, with 8 bases between them. This CDR3 has 13 amino acids.

The chain is built from TRBV27 and TRBJ2-1; TRBD2 agrees at 8 bases. This CDR3 contains 18 residues. Trimming took 5 bases from V and 3 from J; bases not matched to a gene: 15. Germline assignment: CDR1 MNHEY and CDR2 SMNVEV (reference sequence). CDR3 sequence: CASSQLTEAGVFYNEQFF. DNA of the CDR3: TGTGCCAGCAGTCAGCTAACCGAAGCGGGGGTGTTCTACAATGAGCAGTTCTTC.

This clone has only one observation. The chain employs TRBV28 and TRBJ2-7; 9 bases are shared with TRBD2. Germline CDR1 is MDHEN and CDR2 is SYDVKM. The V and J ends lost 9 bases and 0 bases, in that order; junction bases with no gene match: 6. This CDR3 region has 14 residues. The CDR3 protein is CASRAGGSSYEQYF. CDR3 DNA: TGTGCCAGTAGAGCGGGAGGTAGCTCCTACGAGCAGTACTTC.

A note on this clone: Other DNA sequences in the sample encode the same CDR3. V gene TRBV18 combines with J gene TRBJ1-2; D may be TRBD1 (6 bases). Per the germline V gene, CDR1 is KGHSH and CDR2 is LQKENI. V was cut by 4 bases and J by 4 bases, with 10 bases left in between. The CDR3 is made up of 13 amino acids. This chain's CDR3 is CASSRGLPYGYTF. CDR3 nucleotides: TGTGCCAGCTCACGGGGGCTTCCCTATGGCTACACCTTC.

The V gene is TRBV28, the J gene TRBJ1-1; possibly TRBD1 for D (5 bases). This CDR3 comprises 16 residues. From germline, CDR1 is MDHEN and CDR2 SYDVKM. Trimming took off 7 bases at V and 6 bases at J, with 24 bases between the two ends. CDR3 coding DNA: TGTGCCAGCATTAACCTCGGGGAGGGGTTTGAGGCTGAAGCTTTCTTT. Translated: CASINLGEGFEAEAFF.

The genes are TRBV7-8 and TRBJ2-7; 8 nucleotides align to TRBD2. Germline assignment: CDR1 SGHVS and CDR2 FQNEAQ. There are 16 residues in the CDR3. The ends lost 2 bases at V and 6 bases at J; junction bases unmatched: 12. The DNA for the CDR3 is TGTGCCAGCAGCTTACGACGCCTCGGGAGGGCCCCCGAGCAGTACTTC. Its protein is CASSLRRLGRAPEQYF.

The CDR3 loop is CASSRTSYTGELFF. CDR3 coding DNA: TGTGCCAGCAGTAGGACTAGCTACACCGGGGAGCTGTTTTTT. J is TRBJ2-2 and V is TRBV25-1, with TRBD2 matching 8 bases. This CDR3 is 14 amino acids long. Trimming cost V 5 bases and J 3 bases; bases outside gene matches: 2. CDR1 MGHDK and CDR2 SYGVNS come from the germline V gene.

The chain combines TRBV5-1 with TRBJ2-5, with D possibly being TRBD2 (6 bases). The CDR3 is 14 amino acids. CDR1 is SGHRS and CDR2 is YFSETQ in the germline V gene. Trimming cost V 0 bases and J 3 bases, with 9 bases left between them. The CDR3 spells CASSLAGVKETQYF. In nucleotides, the CDR3 is TGCGCCAGCAGCTTGGCGGGGGTGAAAGAGACCCAGTACTTC.

The chain uses TRBV7-8 and TRBJ1-6, with 7 bases aligning to TRBD1. Germline assignment: CDR1 SGHVS and CDR2 FQNEAQ. There are 15 residues in the CDR3. The V gene end was trimmed by 7 bases and the J gene end by 5 bases; junction bases not matched to a gene: 8. CDR3 sequence reads: CASNLFGTDNSPLHF. CDR3 DNA: TGTGCCAGCAACCTATTCGGGACAGATAATTCACCCCTCCACTTT.

The V call is TRBV7-9, the J call TRBJ2-2; D is perhaps TRBD1 (6 bases). CDR1 and CDR2 (germline): SEHNR, FQNEAQ (reference sequence). V dropped 8 bases and J dropped 1 base, with 14 bases sitting between them. CDR3 length: 15 residues. CDR3 protein: CASRAGAENTGELFF. CDR3 sequence (DNA): TGTGCCAGCCGGGCAGGGGCGGAGAACACCGGGGAGCTGTTTTTT.

This chain links TRBV7-2 with TRBJ2-7; D might be TRBD2 (6 bases). From germline, CDR1 is SGHTA and CDR2 FQGNSA. Trimming took off 1 base at V and 3 bases at J, with 16 bases between the two ends. The CDR3 is 16 residues long. The CDR3 here is CASSLGGRGTVYEQYF. CDR3 bases: TGTGCCAGCAGCTTAGGAGGTCGGGGGACGGTCTACGAGCAGTACTTC.

There are a few counts of this clone. The chain combines TRBV5-5 with TRBJ1-2; D may be TRBD1 (5 bases). CDR3 length equals 14 residues. The V gene lost 4 bases and the J gene lost 8 bases, with 18 bases spanning the gap. The germline V gene encodes CDR1 SGHKS and CDR2 YYEKEE (reference sequence). CDR3 amino acids: CASSLGQPGGGYTF. CDR3 nucleotide sequence: TGTGCCAGCAGCCTCGGACAACCGGGGGGAGGCTACACCTTC.

This chain connects TRBV10-3 to TRBJ2-1, with 12 bases that match TRBD2. CDR1 is ENHRY, CDR2 SYGVKD, per germline. CDR3 length: 13 residues. J was trimmed by 5 bases and V by 11 bases; bases with no gene match: 4. In DNA, the CDR3 is TGTGCCTCGACTAGCGGGAGAGACAATGAGCAGTTCTTC. It specifies CASTSGRDNEQFF.